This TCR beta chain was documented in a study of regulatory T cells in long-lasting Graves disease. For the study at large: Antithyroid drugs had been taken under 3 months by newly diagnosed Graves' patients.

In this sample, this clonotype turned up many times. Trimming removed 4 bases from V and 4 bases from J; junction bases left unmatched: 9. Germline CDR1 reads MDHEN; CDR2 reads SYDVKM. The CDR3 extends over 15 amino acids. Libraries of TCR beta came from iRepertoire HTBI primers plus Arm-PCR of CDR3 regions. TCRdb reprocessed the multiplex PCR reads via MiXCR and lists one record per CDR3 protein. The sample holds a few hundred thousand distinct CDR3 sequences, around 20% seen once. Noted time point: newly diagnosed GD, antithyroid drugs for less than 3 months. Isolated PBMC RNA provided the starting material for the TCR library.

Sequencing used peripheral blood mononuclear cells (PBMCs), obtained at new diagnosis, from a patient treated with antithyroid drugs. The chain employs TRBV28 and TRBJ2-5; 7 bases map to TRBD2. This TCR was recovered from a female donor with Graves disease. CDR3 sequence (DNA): TGTGCCAGCAGTTACGACCTGGGAGGGTCAGAGACCCAGTACTTC. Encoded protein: CASSYDLGGSETQYF. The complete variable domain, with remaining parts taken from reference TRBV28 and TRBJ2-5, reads DVKVTQSSRYLVKRTGEKVFLECVQDMDHENMFWYRQDPGLGLRLIYFSYDVKMKEKGDIPEGYSVSREKKERFSLILESASTNQTSMYLCASSYDLGGSETQYFGPGTRLLVL.